The 3 T cell receptor beta chains below come from one sample, sequenced in a study of radiation and T cells in renal cell carcinoma. Data came from immunoSEQ multiplex PCR; TCRdb stores just in-frame clones and leaves some out. The profile shows about 150,000 clones, roughly 90% of them singletons. Specified time point: baseline pretreatment blood. Treatment: 15 Gy SBRT to primary tumor, nephrectomy 4 weeks later. The starting material was blood, obtained from a patient whose treatment included radiotherapy and nephrectomy. The receptors here all came from a woman in her seventies with renal cell carcinoma.

This sequence joins TRBV28 and TRBJ1-5; a possible D gene is TRBD1 (6 bases). Trimming took off 8 bases at V and 0 bases at J, with 23 bases between the two ends. The CDR3 runs to 18 residues. Germline assignment: CDR1 MDHEN and CDR2 SYDVKM. CDR3 residues: CASRRGTGARYSNQPQHF. DNA of the CDR3: TGTGCCAGCCGAAGAGGGACGGGGGCCCGATATAGCAATCAGCCCCAGCATTTT.

V gene TRBV28 combines with J gene TRBJ1-1; no reliable D call. V gave up 6 bases and J gave up 2 bases, with 13 bases separating them. CDR3 length equals 14 residues. The germline V gene has CDR1 MDHEN and CDR2 SYDVKM. The CDR3 nucleotides read TGTGCCAGCAGAGGCCCTGGAGCTAACACTGAAGCTTTCTTT. Protein: CASRGPGANTEAFF.

The chain couples TRBV2 to TRBJ1-1; D is uncertain. The germline gives CDR1 SNHLY, CDR2 FYNNEI. This CDR3 has 14 residues. V was cut by 3 bases and J by 5 bases, with 13 bases left in between. CDR3 bases: TGTGCCAGCAGTGAGCGCCGGCGTGGTACTGAAGCTTTCTTT. Translating gives CASSERRRGTEAFF.